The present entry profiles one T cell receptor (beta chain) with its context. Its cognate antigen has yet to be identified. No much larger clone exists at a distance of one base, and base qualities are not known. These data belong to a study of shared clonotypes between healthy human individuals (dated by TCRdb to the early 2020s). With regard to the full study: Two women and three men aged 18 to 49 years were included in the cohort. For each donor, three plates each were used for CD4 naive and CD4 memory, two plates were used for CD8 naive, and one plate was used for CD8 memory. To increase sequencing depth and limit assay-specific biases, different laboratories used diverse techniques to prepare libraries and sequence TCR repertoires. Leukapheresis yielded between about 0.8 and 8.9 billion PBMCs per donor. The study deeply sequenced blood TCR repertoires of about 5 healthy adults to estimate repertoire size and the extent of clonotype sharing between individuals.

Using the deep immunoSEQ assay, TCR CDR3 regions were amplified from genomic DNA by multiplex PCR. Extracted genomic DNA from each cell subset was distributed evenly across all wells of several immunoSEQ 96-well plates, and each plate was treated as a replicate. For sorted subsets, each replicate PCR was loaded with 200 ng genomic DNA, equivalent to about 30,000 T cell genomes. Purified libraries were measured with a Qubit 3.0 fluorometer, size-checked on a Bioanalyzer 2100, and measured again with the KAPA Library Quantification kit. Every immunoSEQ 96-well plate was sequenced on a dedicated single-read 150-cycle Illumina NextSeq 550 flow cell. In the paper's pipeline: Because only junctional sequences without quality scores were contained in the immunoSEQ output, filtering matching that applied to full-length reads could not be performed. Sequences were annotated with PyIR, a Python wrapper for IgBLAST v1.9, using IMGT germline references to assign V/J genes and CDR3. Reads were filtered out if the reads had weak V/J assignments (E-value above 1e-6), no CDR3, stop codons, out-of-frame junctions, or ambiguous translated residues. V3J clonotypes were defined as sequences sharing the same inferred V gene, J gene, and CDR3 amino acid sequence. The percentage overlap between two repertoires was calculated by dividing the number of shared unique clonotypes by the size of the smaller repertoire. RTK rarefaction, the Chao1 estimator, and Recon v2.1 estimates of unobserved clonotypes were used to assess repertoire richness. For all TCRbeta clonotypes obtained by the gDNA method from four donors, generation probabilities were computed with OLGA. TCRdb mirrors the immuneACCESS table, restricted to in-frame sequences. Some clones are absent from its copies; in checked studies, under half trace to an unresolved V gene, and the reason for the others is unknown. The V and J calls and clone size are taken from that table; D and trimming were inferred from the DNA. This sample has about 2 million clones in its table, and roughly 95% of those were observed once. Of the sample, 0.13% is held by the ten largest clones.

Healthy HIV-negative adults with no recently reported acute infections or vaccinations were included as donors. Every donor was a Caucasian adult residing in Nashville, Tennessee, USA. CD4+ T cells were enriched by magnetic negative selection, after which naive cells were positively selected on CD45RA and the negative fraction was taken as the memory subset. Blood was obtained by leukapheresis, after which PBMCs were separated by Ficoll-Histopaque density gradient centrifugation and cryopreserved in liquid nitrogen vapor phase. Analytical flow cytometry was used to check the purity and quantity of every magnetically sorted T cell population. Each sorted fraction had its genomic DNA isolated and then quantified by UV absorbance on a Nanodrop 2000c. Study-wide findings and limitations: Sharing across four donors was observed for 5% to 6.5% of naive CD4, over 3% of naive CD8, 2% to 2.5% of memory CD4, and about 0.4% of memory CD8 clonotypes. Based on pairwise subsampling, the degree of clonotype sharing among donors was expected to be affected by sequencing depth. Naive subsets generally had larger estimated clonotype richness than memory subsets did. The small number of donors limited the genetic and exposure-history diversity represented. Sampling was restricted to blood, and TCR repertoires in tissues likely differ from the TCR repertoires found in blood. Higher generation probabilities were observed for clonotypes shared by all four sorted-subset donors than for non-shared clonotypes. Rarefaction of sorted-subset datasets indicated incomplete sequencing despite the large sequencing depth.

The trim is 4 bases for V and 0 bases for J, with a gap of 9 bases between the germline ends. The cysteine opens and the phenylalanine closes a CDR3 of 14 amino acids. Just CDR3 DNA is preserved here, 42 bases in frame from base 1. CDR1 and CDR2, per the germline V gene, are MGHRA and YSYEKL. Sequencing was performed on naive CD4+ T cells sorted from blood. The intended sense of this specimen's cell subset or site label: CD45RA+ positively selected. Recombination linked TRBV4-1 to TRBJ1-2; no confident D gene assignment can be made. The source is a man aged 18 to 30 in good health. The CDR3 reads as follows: CASSPEGTNYGYTF. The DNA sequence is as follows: TGCGCCAGCAGCCCAGAGGGAACTAACTATGGCTACACCTTC.